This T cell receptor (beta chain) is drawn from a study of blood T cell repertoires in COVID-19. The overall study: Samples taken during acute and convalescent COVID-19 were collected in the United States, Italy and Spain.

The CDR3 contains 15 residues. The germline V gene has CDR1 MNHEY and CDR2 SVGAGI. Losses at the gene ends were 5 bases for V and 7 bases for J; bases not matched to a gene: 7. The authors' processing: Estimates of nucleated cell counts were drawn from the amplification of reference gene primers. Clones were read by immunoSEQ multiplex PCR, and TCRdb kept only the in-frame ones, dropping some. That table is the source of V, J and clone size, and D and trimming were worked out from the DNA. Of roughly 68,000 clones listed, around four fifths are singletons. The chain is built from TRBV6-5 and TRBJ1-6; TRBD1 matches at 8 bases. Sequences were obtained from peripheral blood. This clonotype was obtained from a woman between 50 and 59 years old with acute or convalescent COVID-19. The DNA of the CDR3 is TGTGCCAGCAGTCCCAGACAGGGGAGGAATTCACCCCTCCACTTT. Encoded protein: CASSPRQGRNSPLHF.